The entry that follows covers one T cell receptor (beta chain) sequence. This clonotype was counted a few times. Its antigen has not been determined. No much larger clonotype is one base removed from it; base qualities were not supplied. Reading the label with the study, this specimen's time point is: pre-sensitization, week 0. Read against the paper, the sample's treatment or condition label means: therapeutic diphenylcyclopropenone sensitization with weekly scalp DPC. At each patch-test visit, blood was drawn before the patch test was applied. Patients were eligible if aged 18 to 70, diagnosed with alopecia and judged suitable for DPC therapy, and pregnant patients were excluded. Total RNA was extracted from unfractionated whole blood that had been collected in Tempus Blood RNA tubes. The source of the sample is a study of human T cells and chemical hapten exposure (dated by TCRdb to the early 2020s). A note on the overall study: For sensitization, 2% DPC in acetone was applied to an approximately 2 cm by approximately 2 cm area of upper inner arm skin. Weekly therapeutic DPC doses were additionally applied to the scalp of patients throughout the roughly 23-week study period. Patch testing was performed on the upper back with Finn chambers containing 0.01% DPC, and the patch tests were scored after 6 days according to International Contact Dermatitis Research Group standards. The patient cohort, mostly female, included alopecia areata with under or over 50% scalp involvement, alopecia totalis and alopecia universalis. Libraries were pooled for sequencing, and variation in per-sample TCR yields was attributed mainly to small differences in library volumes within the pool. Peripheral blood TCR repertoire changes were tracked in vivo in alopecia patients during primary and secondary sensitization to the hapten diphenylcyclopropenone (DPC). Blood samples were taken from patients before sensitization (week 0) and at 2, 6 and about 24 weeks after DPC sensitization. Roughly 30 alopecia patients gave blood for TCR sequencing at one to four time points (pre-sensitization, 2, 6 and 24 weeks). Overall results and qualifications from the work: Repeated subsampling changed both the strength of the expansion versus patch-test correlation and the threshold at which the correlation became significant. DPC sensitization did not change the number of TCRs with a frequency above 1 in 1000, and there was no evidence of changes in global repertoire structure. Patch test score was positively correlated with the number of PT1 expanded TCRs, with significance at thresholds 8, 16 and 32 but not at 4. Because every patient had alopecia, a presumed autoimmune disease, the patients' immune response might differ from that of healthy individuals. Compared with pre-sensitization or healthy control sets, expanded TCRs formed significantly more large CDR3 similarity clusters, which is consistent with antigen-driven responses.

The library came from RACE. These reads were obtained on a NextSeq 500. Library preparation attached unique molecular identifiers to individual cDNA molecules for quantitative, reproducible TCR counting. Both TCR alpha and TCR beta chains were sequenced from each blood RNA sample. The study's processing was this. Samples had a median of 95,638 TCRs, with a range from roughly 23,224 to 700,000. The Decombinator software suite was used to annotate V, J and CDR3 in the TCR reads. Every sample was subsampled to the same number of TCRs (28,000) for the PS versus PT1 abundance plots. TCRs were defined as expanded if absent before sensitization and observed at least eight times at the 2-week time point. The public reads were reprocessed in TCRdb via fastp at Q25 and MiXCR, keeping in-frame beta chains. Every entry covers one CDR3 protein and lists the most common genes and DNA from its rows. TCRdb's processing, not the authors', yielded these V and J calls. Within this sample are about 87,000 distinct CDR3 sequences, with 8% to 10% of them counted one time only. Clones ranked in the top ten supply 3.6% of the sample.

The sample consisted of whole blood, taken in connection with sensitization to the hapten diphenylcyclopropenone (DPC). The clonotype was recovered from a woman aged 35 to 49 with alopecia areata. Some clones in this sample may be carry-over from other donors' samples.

The CDR3 sequence is CASSLTGGQNYGYTF. The DNA sequence is TGTGCCAGCAGCTTAACCGGGGGGCAAAACTATGGCTACACCTTC. The rearrangement combines TRBV7-9 with TRBJ1-2, with TRBD1 tentatively as D gene (6 bases match). The trim is 2 bases for V and 2 bases for J, with a gap of 12 bases between the germline ends. CDR1 and CDR2 were assigned from the germline V gene (reference sequence) as SEHNR and FQNEAQ. Spanning cysteine to phenylalanine, the CDR3 consists of 15 amino acids. The only DNA kept is the CDR3, 45 bases in frame from the first base.